The next 20 T cell receptor beta chains were all read from a single sample in a study of T-cell reconstitution after alpha-beta-depleted transplantation in children. Preparation of the TCRbeta library used unique molecular identifiers. TCRdb fed the PCR reads into MiXCR, producing one record per CDR3 protein. The sample consists of 500,000 or so distinct CDR3 sequences, 32% of them appearing once. The sample here was PBMCs from the stem cell graft donor, taken from the stem cell graft. All receptors derive from a human donor who donated a stem cell graft to a child with aplastic anemia.

This clonotype was seen a few times. The V and J genes are TRBV28 and TRBJ2-1; TRBD2 aligns across 12 bases. With 4 bases clipped from V and 3 bases from J, the junction kept 4 bases outside the gene matches. This CDR3 spans 16 amino acids. The germline gives CDR1 MDHEN, CDR2 SYDVKM. CDR3 region: CASSSGTSGFYNEQFF. The CDR3 nucleotides read TGTGCCAGCAGTTCCGGGACTAGCGGGTTCTACAATGAGCAGTTCTTC.

V and J are TRBV20-1 and TRBJ2-5; 14 bases match TRBD2. The CDR3 has 16 residues. V shed 4 bases, J shed 4 bases, and the junction held 8 bases outside the gene matches. The V gene's germline CDR1 is DFQATT and CDR2 SNEGSKA (reference sequence). CDR3 nucleotide sequence: TGCAGTGCTACAAAGGGACTAGCGGGAGTGGTAGAGACCCAGTACTTC. As protein: CSATKGLAGVVETQYF.

The V call is TRBV15, the J call TRBJ1-2, with 8 positions matching TRBD1. This CDR3 comprises 19 residues. V shed 0 bases, J shed 6 bases, and the junction held 18 bases outside the gene matches. Per the germline V gene, CDR1 is LNHNV and CDR2 is YYDKDF (reference sequence). Written as DNA, the CDR3 is TGTGCCACCAGCAGAGAACCCCGGGTGCGGGCGGTGACAGGGGATGGCTACACCTTC. Protein sequence: CATSREPRVRAVTGDGYTF.

The chain combines TRBV5-1 with TRBJ2-1; TRBD2 is a possible D gene (6 bases). Germline CDR1 and CDR2: SGHRS and YFSETQ. The CDR3 covers 17 residues. Trimming removed 3 bases from V and 0 bases from J, with 16 bases in between. The CDR3, as DNA: TGCGCCAGCAGCTGGAGGGACTTGCCCCTCTCCTACAATGAGCAGTTCTTC. Encoded protein: CASSWRDLPLSYNEQFF. Full variable domain (rest looked up from reference TRBV5-1 and TRBJ2-1): KAGVTQTPRYLIKTRGQQVTLSCSPISGHRSVSWYQQTPGQGLQFLFEYFSETQRNKGNFPGRFSGRQFSNSRSEMNVSTLELGDSALYLCASSWRDLPLSYNEQFFGPGTRLTVL.

CDR3 protein: CASSQDLRGISYNEQFF. CDR3 in DNA: TGTGCCAGCAGCCAAGATCTAAGGGGAATATCATACAATGAGCAGTTCTTC. V gene TRBV4-2 combines with J gene TRBJ2-1; TRBD1 is a possible D gene (5 bases). Germline V gene lookup returns CDR1 LGHNA and CDR2 YNFKEQ. V gave up 0 bases and J gave up 4 bases, with 16 bases separating them. The CDR3 has 17 amino acids.

This clonotype was counted between two and nine times. The chain has TRBV9 and TRBJ2-5; TRBD2 is a possible D gene (5 bases). The V end lost 4 bases, the J end lost 3 bases, and 10 bases lay between the germline ends. CDR3 size: 13 residues. Per germline, CDR1 SGDLS and CDR2 YYNGEE. The CDR3: CASSYGNKETQYF. The CDR3 DNA reads TGTGCCAGCAGCTACGGGAATAAAGAGACCCAGTACTTC.

This clonotype was seen more than once but under ten times. This sequence joins TRBV12-3 or TRBV12-4 and TRBJ2-4; D uncertain. The CDR3 runs to 16 residues. The V end was cut by 6 bases, the J end by 1 base, with 16 bases between. CDR3 bases: TGTGCCAGCAGCTCTTCCTCGTGGACGGCCAAAAACATTCAGTACTTC. Amino acids: CASSSSSWTAKNIQYF.

This chain connects TRBV11-2 to TRBJ2-1; 7 nucleotides line up with TRBD1. Germline CDR1 SGHAT, CDR2 FQNNGV. CDR3 length: 13 amino acids. Trimming at V came to 4 bases and at J to 9 bases, leaving 6 bases not matched to a gene. CDR3 in DNA: TGTGCCAGCAGCTCACAGGGGACAACTGAGCAGTTCTTC. Amino acids: CASSSQGTTEQFF.

The chain carries TRBV14 and TRBJ2-1; 8 bases line up with TRBD2. Trimming took 6 bases from V and 4 from J; bases not matched to a gene: 8. The germline V gene has CDR1 SGHDN and CDR2 FVKESK. The CDR3 is made up of 15 amino acids. The CDR3 protein is CASRQTSGSYNEQFF. Here the CDR3 DNA reads TGTGCCAGCAGGCAAACTAGCGGCTCTTACAATGAGCAGTTCTTC.

CDR3 sequence: CATRTGTESHQPQHF. CDR3 bases: TGTGCCACGAGAACCGGGACAGAGTCGCATCAGCCCCAGCATTTT. This chain links TRBV19 with TRBJ1-5, with 7 bases fitting TRBD1. Germline assignment: CDR1 LNHDA and CDR2 SQIVND (reference sequence). The CDR3 is made up of 15 amino acids. V was pared by 10 bases and J by 5 bases, with 14 bases of the junction left unmatched.

The chain carries TRBV20-1 and TRBJ2-5; the match to TRBD2 covers 13 bases. V shed 3 bases and J 2 bases; nucleotides not matched to a gene: 3. The CDR3 consists of 15 residues. In germline, CDR1 is DFQATT, CDR2 SNEGSKA (reference sequence). This CDR3 reads CSARGTSGIQETQYF. In DNA, the CDR3 is TGCAGTGCTAGGGGGACTAGCGGGATACAAGAGACCCAGTACTTC.

CDR3 coding DNA: TGTGCCAGCAGTTTATTCCAGCGGGGGGACACTGAAGCTTTCTTT. The encoded protein is CASSLFQRGDTEAFF. The V gene is TRBV12-3 or TRBV12-4, the J gene TRBJ1-1, with TRBD1 as a possible D gene (5 bases). The germline V and J ends were trimmed by 2 bases and 3 bases, with 13 bases remaining between them. The CDR3 has 15 residues.

The J gene is TRBJ2-5, the V gene TRBV4-3, with TRBD1 as a possible D gene (5 bases). Germline CDR1 and CDR2: LGHNA and YSLEER. This CDR3 comprises 14 residues. Trimming pared 0 bases from V and 5 bases from J, leaving 10 bases between. The CDR3 DNA reads as TGCGCCAGCAGCCAAGATAGGGGTCAGGAGACCCAGTACTTC. Translation: CASSQDRGQETQYF.

This clonotype was recorded many times. This rearrangement joins TRBV7-2 to TRBJ2-1, with D possibly matching TRBD2 (6 bases). The CDR3 totals 14 residues. V lost 4 bases and J lost 5, with 12 bases in between. Germline CDR1 reads SGHTA; CDR2 reads FQGNSA. CDR3 residues: CASSSRRADNEQFF. The CDR3 DNA is TGTGCCAGCAGCTCCAGGAGGGCAGACAATGAGCAGTTCTTC.

The genes are TRBV28 and TRBJ2-4; 8 bases map to TRBD1. The CDR3 extends over 18 amino acids. Germline V gene lookup returns CDR1 MDHEN and CDR2 SYDVKM. Unmatched junction bases numbered 8, after V lost 1 base and J lost 0 bases. The CDR3 region is CASSLLSSGGLAKNIQYF. The CDR3, as DNA: TGTGCCAGCAGTTTATTGAGCTCAGGGGGCCTAGCCAAAAACATTCAGTACTTC.

The chain is built from TRBV4-3 and TRBJ2-6; TRBD2 is a possible D gene (6 bases). V lost 1 base to trimming and J lost 4 bases, with 11 bases between them. CDR1 and CDR2 (germline): LGHNA, YSLEER. This CDR3 has 16 residues. The CDR3 spells CASSQVGGVGANVLTF. CDR3 bases: TGCGCCAGCAGCCAAGTTGGCGGGGTCGGGGCCAACGTCCTGACTTTC.

This rearrangement joins TRBV27 to TRBJ2-3; 11 bases agree with TRBD2. Germline V lookup: CDR1 MNHEY, CDR2 SMNVEV (reference sequence). With V trimmed by 3 bases and J by 6 bases, 11 bases remained unmatched. This CDR3 has 17 residues. Here the CDR3 reads CASSFTLTSGVLDTQYF. CDR3 DNA: TGTGCCAGCAGTTTCACTTTGACTAGCGGGGTTCTGGATACGCAGTATTTT.

This clonotype was seen more than once but under ten times. V usage is TRBV20-1 and J usage is TRBJ1-1; D gene unclear. V dropped 1 base and J dropped 4 bases, with 13 bases sitting between them. This CDR3 region has 14 residues. CDR1 is DFQATT, CDR2 SNEGSKA, per germline (reference sequence). The CDR3 reads CSARAEGVGTEAFF. The CDR3 DNA follows: TGCAGTGCTAGAGCCGAGGGCGTGGGCACTGAAGCTTTCTTT.

This clonotype came up a few times. This rearrangement joins TRBV5-5 to TRBJ2-7; 10 bases are a match to TRBD2. This CDR3 has 15 amino acids. Germline V lookup: CDR1 SGHKS, CDR2 YYEKEE (reference sequence). Losses at the gene ends were 3 bases for V and 0 bases for J; bases not matched to a gene: 3. The CDR3 coding sequence is TGTGCCAGCAGCTCAGGGACTAGCGTCTCCTACGAGCAGTACTTC. Encoded protein: CASSSGTSVSYEQYF.

The rearrangement joins TRBV7-8 to TRBJ2-2; a possible D gene is TRBD1 (5 bases). The CDR3 covers 16 residues. The V gene lost 6 bases and the J gene lost 2 bases, with 16 bases spanning the gap. Germline V gene lookup returns CDR1 SGHVS and CDR2 FQNEAQ. The chain's CDR3 is CASRPRQTYNTGELFF. DNA for the CDR3: TGTGCCAGCAGACCCAGACAGACCTACAACACCGGGGAGCTGTTTTTT. Based on the CDR3 plus reference TRBV7-8 and TRBJ2-2, the full variable domain is GAGVSQSPRYKVAKRGQDVALRCDPISGHVSLFWYQQALGQGPEFLTYFQNEAQLDKSGLPSDRFFAERPEGSVSTLKIQRTQQEDSAVYLCASRPRQTYNTGELFFGEGSRLTVL.